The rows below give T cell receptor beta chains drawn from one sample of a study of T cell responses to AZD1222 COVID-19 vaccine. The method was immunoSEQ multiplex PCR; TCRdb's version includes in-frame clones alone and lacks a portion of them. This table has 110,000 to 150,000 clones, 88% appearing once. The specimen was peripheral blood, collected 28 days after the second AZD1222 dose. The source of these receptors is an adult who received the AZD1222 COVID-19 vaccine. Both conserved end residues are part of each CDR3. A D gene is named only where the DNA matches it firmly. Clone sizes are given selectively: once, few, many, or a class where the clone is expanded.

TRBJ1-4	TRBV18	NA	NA	TGTGCCAGCTCAACGACACGGAATGAAAAACTGTTTTTT	CASSTTRNEKLFF
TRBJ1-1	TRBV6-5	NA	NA	TGTGCCAGCAAAGAAACCGGACCCACTGAAGCTTTCTTT	CASKETGPTEAFF
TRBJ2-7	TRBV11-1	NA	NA	TGTGCCAGCAGCTCCTCGAGGATCATAATGCAGTACTTC	CASSSSRIIMQYF
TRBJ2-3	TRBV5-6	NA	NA	TGTGCCAGCAGCTTGTCAGATACGCAGTATTTT	CASSLSDTQYF
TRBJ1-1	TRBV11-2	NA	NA	TGTGCCAGCAGCTTAGCCCAGAACACTGAAGCTTTCTTT	CASSLAQNTEAFF
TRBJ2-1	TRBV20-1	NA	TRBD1	TGCAGTGCTAGTACGTCCCGACAGGGCCCCTACAATGAGCAGTTCTTC	CSASTSRQGPYNEQFF
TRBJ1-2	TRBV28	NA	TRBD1	TGTGCCAGCAGACCTGTACAGGGGAGGAACGACTATGGCTACACCTTC	CASRPVQGRNDYGYTF
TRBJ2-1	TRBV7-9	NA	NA	TGTGCCAGCAGCCCGGGACTCCGTTACAATGAGCAGTTCTTC	CASSPGLRYNEQFF
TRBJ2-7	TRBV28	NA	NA	TGTGCCAGCGTCACAGGTACAGCCTACGAGCAGTACTTC	CASVTGTAYEQYF
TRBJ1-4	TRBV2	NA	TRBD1	TGTGCCAGCAGTGATTTGGGACAGGGGTATGAAAAACTGTTTTTT	CASSDLGQGYEKLFF
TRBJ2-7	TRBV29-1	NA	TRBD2	TGCAGCGTTAGTGAGCGGGAGGGTGGATACGAGCAGTACTTC	CSVSEREGGYEQYF
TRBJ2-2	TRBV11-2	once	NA	TGTGCCAGCAGCTCCGTGGGTAACGGTATGGACACCGGGGAGCTGTTTTTT	CASSSVGNGMDTGELFF
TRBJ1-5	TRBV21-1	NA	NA	TGTGCCAGCAGCAGCCATCCCGGGACAGGGAATCAGCCCCAGCATTTT	CASSSHPGTGNQPQHF
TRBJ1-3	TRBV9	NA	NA	TGTGCCAGCAGCGTTTTCGGGACACCCCAGGCGGGAGACACCATATATTTT	CASSVFGTPQAGDTIYF
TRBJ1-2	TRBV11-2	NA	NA	TGTGCCAGCAGCTTAGAGGGGTTAAGAGGCTACACCTTC	CASSLEGLRGYTF
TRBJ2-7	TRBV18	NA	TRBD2	TGTGCCAGCTCACCACAGCGGGGGCGGTACGAGCAGTACTTC	CASSPQRGRYEQYF
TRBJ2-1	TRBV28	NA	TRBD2	TGTGCCAGCAGGATAGTTCGGGGGGGCATAAATGAGCAGTTCTTC	CASRIVRGGINEQFF
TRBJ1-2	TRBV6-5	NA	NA	TGTGCCAGCAGTTACTCCCGACCGTCCGGGGACTATGGCTACACCTTC	CASSYSRPSGDYGYTF
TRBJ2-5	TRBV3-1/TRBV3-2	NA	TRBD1	TGTGCCAGCAGCCAAAAAAACAGGACAGGTGTGAAGACCCAGTACTTC	CASSQKNRTGVKTQYF
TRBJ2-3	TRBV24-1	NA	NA	TGTGCCACCAGTGATTTGCGAATGGGGACGCAGTATTTT	CATSDLRMGTQYF
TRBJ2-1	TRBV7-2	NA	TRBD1	TGTGCCAGCAGCCGGGACAGGGGACAGAATGAGCAGTTCTTC	CASSRDRGQNEQFF
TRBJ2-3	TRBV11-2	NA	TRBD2	TGTGCCAGCAGCTTACTCCTTCGCGGGAGGGCCACAGATACGCAGTATTTT	CASSLLLRGRATDTQYF
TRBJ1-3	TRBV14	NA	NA	TGTGCCAGCAGCCAAGGAGGGGCTGGAAACACCATATATTTT	CASSQGGAGNTIYF
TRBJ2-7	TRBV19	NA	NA	TGTGCCAGCAGAGGGGACTACGAGCAGTACTTC	CASRGDYEQYF
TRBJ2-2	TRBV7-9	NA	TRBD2	TGTGCCAGCAGCCCTAGCGGGGACACCGGGGAGCTGTTTTTT	CASSPSGDTGELFF
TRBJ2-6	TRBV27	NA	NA	TGTGCCAGCAGTTTAGGGGTCTCTGGGGCCAACGTCCTGACTTTC	CASSLGVSGANVLTF
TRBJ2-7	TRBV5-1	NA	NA	TGCGCCAGCACCCCGTCGAGGGATTCCTACGAGCAGTACTTC	CASTPSRDSYEQYF
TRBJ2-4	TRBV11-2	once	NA	TGTGCCAGCAGCCCGTCGGCGATCGGCAACATTCAGTACTTC	CASSPSAIGNIQYF
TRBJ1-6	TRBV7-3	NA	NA	TGTGCCAGCAGCGAAAATAATTCACCCCTCCACTTT	CASSENNSPLHF
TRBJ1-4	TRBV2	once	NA	TGTGCCAGCAGGAGGACGGTCGTCAATGAAAAACTGTTTTTT	CASRRTVVNEKLFF
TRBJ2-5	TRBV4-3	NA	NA	TGCGCCAGCAGCCAAGAGTACCAGAGGGAGACCCAGTACTTC	CASSQEYQRETQYF
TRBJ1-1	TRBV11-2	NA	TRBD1	TGTGCCAGCAGCTTAGATCAGGGGGTGATCACTGAAGCTTTCTTT	CASSLDQGVITEAFF
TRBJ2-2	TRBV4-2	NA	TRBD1	TGTGCCAGCAGAGAGAGAGGGGGCGCGATCCCCGGGGAGCTGTTTTTT	CASRERGGAIPGELFF
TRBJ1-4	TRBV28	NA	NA	TGTGCCAGCAGTTCTTCTTCGGATAGAGAAAAACTGTTTTTT	CASSSSSDREKLFF
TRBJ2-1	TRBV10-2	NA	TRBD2	TGCGCCAGCAGTGATATAGCGGGAGGCCTTAATGAGCAGTTCTTC	CASSDIAGGLNEQFF
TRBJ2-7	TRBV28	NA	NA	TGTGCCAGTGACTCTGGGTACGAGCAGTACTTC	CASDSGYEQYF
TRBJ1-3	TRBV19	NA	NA	TGTGCCAGTAAACCTGACAGTATCGCTTCTGGAAACACCATATATTTT	CASKPDSIASGNTIYF
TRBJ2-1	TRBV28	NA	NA	TGTGCCAGCCGAGGCAGCTCCTACAATGAGCAGTTCTTC	CASRGSSYNEQFF
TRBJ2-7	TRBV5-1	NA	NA	TGCGCCAGCAGCCCCCGGGACCCAGAGCAGTACTTC	CASSPRDPEQYF
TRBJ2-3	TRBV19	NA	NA	TGTGCCAGTAGTCGGGGCACCGGGGTAGCAGATACGCAGTATTTT	CASSRGTGVADTQYF
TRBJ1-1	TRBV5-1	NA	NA	TGCGCCAGCACTCAGGCAGGGAAGGGGACTGAAGCTTTCTTT	CASTQAGKGTEAFF
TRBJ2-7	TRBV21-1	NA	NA	TGTGCCAGCAGCAAAAGGACCCGCCCTTGCTACGAGCAGTACTTC	CASSKRTRPCYEQYF
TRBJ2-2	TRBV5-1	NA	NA	TGCGCCAGCAACCGGGTGGCTAGTGGGGGATCCACCGGGGAGCTGTTTTTT	CASNRVASGGSTGELFF
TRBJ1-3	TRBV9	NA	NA	TGTGCCAGCAGCGTAGGGTTCGGACACCCAGGCTCTGGAAACACCATATATTTT	CASSVGFGHPGSGNTIYF
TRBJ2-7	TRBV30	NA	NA	TGTGCCTGGAGTGGTTCCTACGAGCAGTACTTC	CAWSGSYEQYF